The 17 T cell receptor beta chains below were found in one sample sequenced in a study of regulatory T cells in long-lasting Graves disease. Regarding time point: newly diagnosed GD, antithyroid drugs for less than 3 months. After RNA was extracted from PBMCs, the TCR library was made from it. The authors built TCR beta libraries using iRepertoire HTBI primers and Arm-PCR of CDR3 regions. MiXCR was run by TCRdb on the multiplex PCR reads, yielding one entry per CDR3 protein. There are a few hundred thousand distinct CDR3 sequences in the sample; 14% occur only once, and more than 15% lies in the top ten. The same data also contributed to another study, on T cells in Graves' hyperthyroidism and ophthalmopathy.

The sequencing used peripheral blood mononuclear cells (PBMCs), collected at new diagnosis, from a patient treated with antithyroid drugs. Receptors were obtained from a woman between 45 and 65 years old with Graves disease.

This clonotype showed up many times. The CDR3 DNA follows: TGTGCCAGCAGCTTAAACCGGGACAGGGTTATTGAAGCTTTCTTT. Translating gives CASSLNRDRVIEAFF. The chain links TRBV7-2 to TRBJ1-1, with 9 bases matching TRBD1. The CDR3 covers 15 residues. In germline, CDR1 is SGHTA, CDR2 FQGNSA. The junction had 8 bases not matched to a gene; V was cut back by 2 bases and J by 7 bases.

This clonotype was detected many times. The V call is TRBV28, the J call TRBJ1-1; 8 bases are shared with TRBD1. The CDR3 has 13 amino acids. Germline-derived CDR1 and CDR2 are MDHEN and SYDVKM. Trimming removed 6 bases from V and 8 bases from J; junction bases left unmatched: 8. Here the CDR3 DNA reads TGTGCCAGCAGCTCTAGGGACAGGACGGAAGCTTTCTTT. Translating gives CASSSRDRTEAFF.

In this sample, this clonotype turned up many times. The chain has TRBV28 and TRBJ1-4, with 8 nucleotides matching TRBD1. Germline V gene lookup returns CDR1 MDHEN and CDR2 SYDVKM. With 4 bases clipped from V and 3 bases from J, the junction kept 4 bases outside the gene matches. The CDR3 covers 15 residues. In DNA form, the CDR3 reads TGTGCCAGCAGTTCCACAGGGGGGGCTAATGAAAAACTGTTTTTT. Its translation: CASSSTGGANEKLFF. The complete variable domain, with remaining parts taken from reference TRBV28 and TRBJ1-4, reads DVKVTQSSRYLVKRTGEKVFLECVQDMDHENMFWYRQDPGLGLRLIYFSYDVKMKEKGDIPEGYSVSREKKERFSLILESASTNQTSMYLCASSSTGGANEKLFFGSGTQLSVL.

CDR3 DNA sequence: TGTGCCAGCAGTCCCCCACCTGGTGGACAGGAAGAGCAGTACTTC. It codes for CASSPPPGGQEEQYF. V and J are TRBV28 and TRBJ2-7; 7 nucleotides match TRBD1. V shed 5 bases and J 7 bases; nucleotides not matched to a gene: 14. Germline CDR1 is MDHEN and CDR2 is SYDVKM. There are 15 residues in the CDR3.

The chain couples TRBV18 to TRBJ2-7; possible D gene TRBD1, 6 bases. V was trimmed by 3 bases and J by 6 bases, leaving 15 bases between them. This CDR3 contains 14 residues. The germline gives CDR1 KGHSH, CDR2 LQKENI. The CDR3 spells CASSPSQGSGEQYF. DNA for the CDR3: TGTGCCAGCTCACCGAGTCAGGGGAGTGGCGAGCAGTACTTC.

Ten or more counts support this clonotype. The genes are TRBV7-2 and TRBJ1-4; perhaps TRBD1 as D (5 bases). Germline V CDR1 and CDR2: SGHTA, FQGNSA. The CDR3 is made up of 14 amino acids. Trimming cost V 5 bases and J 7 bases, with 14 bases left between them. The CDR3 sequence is CASSHQGEGEKLFF. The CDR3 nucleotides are TGTGCCAGCAGCCACCAGGGAGAGGGTGAAAAACTGTTTTTT.

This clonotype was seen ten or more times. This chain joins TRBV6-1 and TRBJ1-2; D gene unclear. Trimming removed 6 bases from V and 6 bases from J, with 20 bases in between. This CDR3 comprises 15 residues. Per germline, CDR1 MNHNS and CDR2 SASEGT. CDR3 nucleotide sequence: TGTGCCAGCAGGAACGAGGGAGTGGGGTTGGATGGCTACACCTTC. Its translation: CASRNEGVGLDGYTF.

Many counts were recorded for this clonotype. The CDR3, as DNA: TGTGCCAGCACCGCGCAGGGGGGGATAACAGATACGCAGTATTTT. The encoded protein is CASTAQGGITDTQYF. This sequence joins TRBV28 and TRBJ2-3; either TRBD1 or TRBD2 may fit D (7 bases each). Deletions cut 7 bases from V and 3 bases from J, with 17 bases between. This CDR3 comprises 15 residues. Germline CDR1 reads MDHEN; CDR2 reads SYDVKM.

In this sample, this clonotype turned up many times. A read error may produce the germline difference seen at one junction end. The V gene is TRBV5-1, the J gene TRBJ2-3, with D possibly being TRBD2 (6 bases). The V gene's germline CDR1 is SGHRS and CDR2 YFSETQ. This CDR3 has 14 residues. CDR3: CASSLGGATDTQYF. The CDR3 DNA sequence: TGTGCCAGCAGCTTAGGCGGGGCCACAGATACGCAGTATTTT.

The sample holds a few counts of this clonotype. The CDR3 nucleotides are TGTGCCAGCAGCGCAGACTTATACCAAAACATTCAGTACTTC. This sequence encodes CASSADLYQNIQYF. The chain employs TRBV9 and TRBJ2-4, with unresolved D. The CDR3 sequence is 14 residues long. Germline CDR1 and CDR2: SGDLS and YYNGEE. Deletions cut 3 bases from V and 5 bases from J, with 12 bases between.

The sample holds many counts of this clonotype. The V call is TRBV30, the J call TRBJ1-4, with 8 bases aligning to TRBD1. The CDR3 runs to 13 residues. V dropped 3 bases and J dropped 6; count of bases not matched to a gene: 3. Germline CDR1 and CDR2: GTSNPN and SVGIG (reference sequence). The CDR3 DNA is TGTGCCTGGAGCAGGGGGCGTGATGAAAAACTGTTTTTT. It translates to CAWSRGRDEKLFF.

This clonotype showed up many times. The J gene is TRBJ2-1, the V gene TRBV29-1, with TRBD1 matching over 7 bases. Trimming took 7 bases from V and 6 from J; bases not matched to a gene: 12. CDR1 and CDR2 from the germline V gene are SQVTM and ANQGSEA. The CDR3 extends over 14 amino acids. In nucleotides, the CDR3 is TGCAGCGCTATACAGGGGTCACAATTCAATGAGCAGTTCTTC. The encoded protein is CSAIQGSQFNEQFF.

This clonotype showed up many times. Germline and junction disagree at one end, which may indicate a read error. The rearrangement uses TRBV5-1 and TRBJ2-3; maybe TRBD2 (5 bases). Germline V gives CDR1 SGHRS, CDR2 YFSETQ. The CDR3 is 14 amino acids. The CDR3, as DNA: TGTGCCAGCAGCTTAGACCGGGAAGCAGATACGCAGTATTTT. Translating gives CASSLDREADTQYF. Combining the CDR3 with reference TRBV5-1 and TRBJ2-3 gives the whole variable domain KAGVTQTPRYLIKTRGQQVTLSCSPISGHRSVSWYQQTPGQGLQFLFEYFSETQRNKGNFPGRFSGRQFSNSRSEMNVSTLELGDSALYLCASSLDREADTQYFGPGTRLTVL.

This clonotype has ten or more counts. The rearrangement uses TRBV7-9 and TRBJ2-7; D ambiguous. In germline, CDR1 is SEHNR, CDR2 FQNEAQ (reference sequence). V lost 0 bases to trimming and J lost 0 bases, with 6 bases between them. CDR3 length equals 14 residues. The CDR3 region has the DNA TGTGCCAGCAGCTTAGCTCTCCCCTCCTACGAGCAGTACTTC. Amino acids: CASSLALPSYEQYF. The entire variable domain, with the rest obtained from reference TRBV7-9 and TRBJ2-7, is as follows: DTGVSQNPRHKITKRGQNVTFRCDPISEHNRLYWYRQTLGQGPEFLTYFQNEAQLEKSRLLSDRFSAERPKGSFSTLEIQRTEQGDSAMYLCASSLALPSYEQYFGPGTRLTVT.

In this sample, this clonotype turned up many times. The CDR3 DNA follows: TGTGCCAGCAGTTCGAGTTCTGGACAGGGACTATATAGCAATCAGCCCCAGCATTTT. Translated, it gives CASSSSSGQGLYSNQPQHF. This chain connects TRBV28 to TRBJ1-5, with 8 positions matching TRBD1. The ends lost 4 bases at V and 0 bases at J; junction bases unmatched: 14. Germline V gene sequence: CDR1 MDHEN, CDR2 SYDVKM. This CDR3 region has 19 residues. The full variable domain, completed using reference TRBV28 and TRBJ1-5, is DVKVTQSSRYLVKRTGEKVFLECVQDMDHENMFWYRQDPGLGLRLIYFSYDVKMKEKGDIPEGYSVSREKKERFSLILESASTNQTSMYLCASSSSSGQGLYSNQPQHFGDGTRLSIL.

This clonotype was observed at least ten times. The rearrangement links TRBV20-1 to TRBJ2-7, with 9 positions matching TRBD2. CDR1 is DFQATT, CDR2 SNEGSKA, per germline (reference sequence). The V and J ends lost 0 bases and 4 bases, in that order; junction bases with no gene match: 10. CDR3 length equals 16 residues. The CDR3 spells CSARDPNPSGIYEQYF. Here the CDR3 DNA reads TGCAGTGCTAGAGATCCCAATCCTAGCGGGATATACGAGCAGTACTTC.

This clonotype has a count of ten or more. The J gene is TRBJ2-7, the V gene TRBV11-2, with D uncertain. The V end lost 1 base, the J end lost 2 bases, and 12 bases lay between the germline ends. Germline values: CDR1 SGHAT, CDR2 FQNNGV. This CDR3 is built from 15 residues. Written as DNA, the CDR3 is TGTGCCAGCAGCTTAGGGTTGGATACCCCCTACGAGCAGTACTTC. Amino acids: CASSLGLDTPYEQYF. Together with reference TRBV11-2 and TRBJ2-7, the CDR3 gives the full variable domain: EAGVAQSPRYKIIEKRQSVAFWCNPISGHATLYWYQQILGQGPKLLIQFQNNGVVDDSQLPKDRFSAERLKGVDSTLKIQPAKLEDSAVYLCASSLGLDTPYEQYFGPGTRLTVT.